The 10 T cell receptor beta chains presented below share a single source sample, sequenced in a study of early T cells in non-severe SARS-CoV-2 infection. TCRdb analysed the 5' RACE reads with MiXCR anew, one entry per CDR3 protein. Here the sample spans 65,000 to 95,000 distinct CDR3 sequences, about 16% being singletons. The sequencing sample was made of whole blood. The origin of the receptors is an adult who was a healthcare worker with PCR-confirmed SARS-CoV-2 infection or an uninfected control (not recorded which).

The V gene is TRBV7-6, the J gene TRBJ1-4; 10 bases are a match to TRBD1. J lost 0 bases, V lost 5 bases, and 3 bases had no gene match. The germline gives CDR1 SGHVS, CDR2 FNYEAQ. The CDR3 has 16 amino acids. The CDR3 loop is CASSTGTGATNEKLFF. The CDR3 nucleotides are TGTGCCAGCAGCACCGGGACAGGGGCAACTAATGAAAAACTGTTTTTT.

This clonotype showed up many times. The chain employs TRBV20-1 and TRBJ2-1; the D call may be TRBD1 or TRBD2 (5 bases each). CDR3 size: 14 residues. V lost 7 bases to trimming and J lost 6 bases, with 19 bases between them. Germline CDR1 DFQATT, CDR2 SNEGSKA (reference sequence). CDR3 amino acids: CSGSRGVVGNEQFF. DNA of the CDR3: TGCAGTGGGAGCAGAGGGGTGGTGGGCAATGAGCAGTTCTTC.

This chain connects TRBV7-9 to TRBJ2-5, with unresolved D. The CDR3 consists of 15 residues. Germline V gene data show CDR1 as SEHNR and CDR2 as FQNEAQ (reference sequence). With 0 bases removed from V and 3 bases from J, the gap between germline ends came to 11 bases. The CDR3 DNA reads as TGTGCCAGCAGCTTAGCTGCAGGCCCCGAAGAGACCCAGTACTTC. The encoded protein is CASSLAAGPEETQYF.

This clonotype was seen more than once but under ten times. The genes are TRBV7-9 and TRBJ1-5; 8 nucleotides align to TRBD1. The germline CDR1 and CDR2 sequences are SEHNR and FQNEAQ (reference sequence). Losses at the gene ends were 4 bases for V and 4 bases for J; bases not matched to a gene: 6. The CDR3 has 15 residues. CDR3 DNA sequence: TGTGCCAGCAGCTCCTCAGGGGGCCCTAATCAGCCCCAGCATTTT. It is translated as CASSSSGGPNQPQHF.

This clonotype was seen a few times. V is TRBV7-6 and J is TRBJ2-2; 8 bases are a match to TRBD2. Germline CDR1 is SGHVS and CDR2 is FNYEAQ. The CDR3 covers 15 residues. V gave up 3 bases and J gave up 7 bases; unmatched junction bases: 7. CDR3 bases: TGTGCCAGCAGCTTTGGAGCGGGAGAGGGCGGGGAGCTGTTTTTT. Translation gives CASSFGAGEGGELFF.

The V call is TRBV28, the J call TRBJ1-5, with no clear D. Between the trimmed V and J ends, which lost 3 bases and 7 bases, there was a span of 13 bases. Germline V gene lookup returns CDR1 MDHEN and CDR2 SYDVKM. The CDR3 is made up of 14 amino acids. The CDR3 here is CASSFRGIGQPQHF. The CDR3 nucleotides read TGTGCCAGCAGTTTTCGGGGAATTGGGCAGCCCCAGCATTTT.

The rearrangement joins TRBV20-1 to TRBJ2-2; D might be TRBD2 (7 bases). This CDR3 comprises 15 residues. Trimming stripped 1 base from V and 4 bases from J, with 13 bases between. The germline gives CDR1 DFQATT, CDR2 SNEGSKA (reference sequence). The CDR3 spells CSARAGGQVTGELFF. CDR3 DNA: TGCAGTGCTAGAGCGGGGGGACAAGTCACCGGGGAGCTGTTTTTT.

This clonotype has at least ten counts. The chain couples TRBV6-5 to TRBJ2-7, with TRBD2 as a possible D gene (5 bases). V was cut by 2 bases and J by 2 bases, with 7 bases left in between. The CDR3 contains 13 residues. The germline V gene has CDR1 MNHEY and CDR2 SVGAGI. CDR3 protein: CASSYEGAYEQYF. The CDR3 DNA is TGTGCCAGCAGTTACGAGGGAGCCTACGAGCAGTACTTC.

A few counts support this clonotype. V usage is TRBV20-1 and J usage is TRBJ2-3; the D is unclear. Germline V gene data show CDR1 as DFQATT and CDR2 as SNEGSKA (reference sequence). Trimming shortened V by 6 bases and J by 1 base, and 8 bases separated the two germline ends. There are 12 residues in the CDR3. Here the CDR3 reads CSAQSRTDTQYF. The CDR3 bases are TGCAGTGCACAGAGCCGCACAGATACGCAGTATTTT.

This clonotype was detected only a few times. The genes are TRBV29-1 and TRBJ2-3, with 9 positions matching TRBD2. The CDR3 sequence is 13 residues long. V dropped 3 bases and J dropped 6; count of bases not matched to a gene: 4. Looked up from germline, CDR1 is SQVTM and CDR2 is ANQGSEA. The CDR3 sequence is CSVDRTSVDTQYF. CDR3 bases: TGCAGCGTTGACAGGACTAGCGTGGATACGCAGTATTTT.